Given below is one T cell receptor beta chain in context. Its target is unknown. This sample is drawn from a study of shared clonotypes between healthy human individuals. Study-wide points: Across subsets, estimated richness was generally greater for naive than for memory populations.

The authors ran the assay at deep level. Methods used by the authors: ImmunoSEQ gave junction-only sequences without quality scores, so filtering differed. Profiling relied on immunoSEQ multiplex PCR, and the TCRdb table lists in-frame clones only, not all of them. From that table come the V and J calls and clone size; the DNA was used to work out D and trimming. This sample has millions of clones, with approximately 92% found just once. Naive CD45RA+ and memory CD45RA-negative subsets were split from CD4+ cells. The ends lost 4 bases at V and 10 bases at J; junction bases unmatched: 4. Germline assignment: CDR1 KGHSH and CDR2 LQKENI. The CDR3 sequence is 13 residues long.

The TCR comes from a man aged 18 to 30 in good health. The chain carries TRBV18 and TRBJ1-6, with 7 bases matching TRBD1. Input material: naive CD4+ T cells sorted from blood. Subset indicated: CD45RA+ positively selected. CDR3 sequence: CASSRQGGSPLHF. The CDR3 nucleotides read TGTGCCAGCTCACGACAGGGCGGATCACCCCTCCACTTT.